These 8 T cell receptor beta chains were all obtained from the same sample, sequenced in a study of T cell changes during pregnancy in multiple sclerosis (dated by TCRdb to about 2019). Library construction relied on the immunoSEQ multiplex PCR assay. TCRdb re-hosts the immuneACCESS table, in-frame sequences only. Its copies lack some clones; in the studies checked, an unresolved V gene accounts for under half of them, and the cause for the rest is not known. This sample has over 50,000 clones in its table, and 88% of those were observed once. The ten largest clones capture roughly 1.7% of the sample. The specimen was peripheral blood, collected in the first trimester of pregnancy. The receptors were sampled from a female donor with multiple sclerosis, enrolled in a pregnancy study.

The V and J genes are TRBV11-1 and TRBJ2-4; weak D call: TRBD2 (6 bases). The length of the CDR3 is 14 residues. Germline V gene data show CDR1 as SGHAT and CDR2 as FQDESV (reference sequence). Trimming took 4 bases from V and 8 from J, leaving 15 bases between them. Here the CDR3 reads CASSSRLDAHIQYF. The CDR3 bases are TGTGCCAGCAGCTCTAGACTAGACGCTCACATTCAGTACTTC.

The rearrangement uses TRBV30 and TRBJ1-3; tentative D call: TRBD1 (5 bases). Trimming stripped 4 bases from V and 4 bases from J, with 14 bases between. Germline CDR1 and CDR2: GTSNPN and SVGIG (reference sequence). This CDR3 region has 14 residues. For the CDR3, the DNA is TGTGCCTGGACTCCCGGGGGTTCCGGAAACACCATATATTTT. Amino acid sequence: CAWTPGGSGNTIYF.

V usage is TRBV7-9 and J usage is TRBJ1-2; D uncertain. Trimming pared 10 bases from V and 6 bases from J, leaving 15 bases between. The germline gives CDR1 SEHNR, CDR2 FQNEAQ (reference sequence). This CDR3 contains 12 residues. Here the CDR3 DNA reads TGTGCCACCCCCGAGGTTGGCGATGGCTACACCTTC. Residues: CATPEVGDGYTF.

The DNA of the CDR3 is TGTGCCAGCAACAGGGGGGAAGTTGAAAAACTGTTTTTT. This encodes CASNRGEVEKLFF. V gene TRBV2 combines with J gene TRBJ1-4, with 8 bases identical to TRBD1. In germline, CDR1 is SNHLY, CDR2 FYNNEI. V gave up 7 bases and J gave up 7 bases; unmatched junction bases: 5. The CDR3 loop spans 13 amino acids. Using reference TRBV2 and TRBJ1-4 for the parts outside the CDR3, the full variable domain is EPEVTQTPSHQVTQMGQEVILRCVPISNHLYFYWYRQILGQKVEFLVSFYNNEISEKSEIFDDQFSVERPDGSNFTLKIRSTKLEDSAMYFCASNRGEVEKLFFGSGTQLSVL.

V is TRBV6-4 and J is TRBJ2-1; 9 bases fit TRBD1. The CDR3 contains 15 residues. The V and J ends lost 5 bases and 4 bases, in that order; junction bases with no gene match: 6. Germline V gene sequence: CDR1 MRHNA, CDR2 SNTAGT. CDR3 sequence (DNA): TGTGCCAGCAGTCCGGGACAGGGTGGTTACAATGAGCAGTTCTTC. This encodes CASSPGQGGYNEQFF.

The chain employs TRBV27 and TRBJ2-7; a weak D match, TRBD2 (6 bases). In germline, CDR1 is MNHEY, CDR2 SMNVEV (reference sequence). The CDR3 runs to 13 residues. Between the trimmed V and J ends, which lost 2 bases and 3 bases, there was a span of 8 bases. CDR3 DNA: TGTGCCAGCAGTTTAGGTAGCGGCTACGAGCAGTACTTC. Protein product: CASSLGSGYEQYF.

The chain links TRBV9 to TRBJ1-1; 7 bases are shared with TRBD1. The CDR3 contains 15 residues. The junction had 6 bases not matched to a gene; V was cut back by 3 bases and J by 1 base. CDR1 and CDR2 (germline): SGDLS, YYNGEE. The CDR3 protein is CASSARQGGNTEAFF. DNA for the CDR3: TGTGCCAGCAGCGCCCGACAGGGAGGGAACACTGAAGCTTTCTTT.

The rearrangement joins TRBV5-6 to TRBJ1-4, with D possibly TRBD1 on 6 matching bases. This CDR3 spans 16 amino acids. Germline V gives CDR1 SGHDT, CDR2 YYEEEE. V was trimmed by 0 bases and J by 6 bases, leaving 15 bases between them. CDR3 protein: CASSLGDTGPYEKLFF. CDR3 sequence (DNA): TGTGCCAGCAGCTTGGGGGACACAGGGCCGTATGAAAAACTGTTTTTT.